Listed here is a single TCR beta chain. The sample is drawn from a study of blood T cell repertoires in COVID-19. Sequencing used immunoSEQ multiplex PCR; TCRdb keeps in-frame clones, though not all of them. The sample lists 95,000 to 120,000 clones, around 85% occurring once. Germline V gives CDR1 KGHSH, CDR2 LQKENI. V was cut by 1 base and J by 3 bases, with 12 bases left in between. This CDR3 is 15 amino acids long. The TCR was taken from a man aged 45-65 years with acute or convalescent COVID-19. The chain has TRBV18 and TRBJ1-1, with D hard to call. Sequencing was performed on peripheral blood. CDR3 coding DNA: TGTGCCAGCTCACCACGAGCTAGGTGGGACACTGAAGCTTTCTTT. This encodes CASSPRARWDTEAFF. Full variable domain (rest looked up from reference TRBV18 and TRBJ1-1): NAGVMQNPRHLVRRRGQEARLRCSPMKGHSHVYWYRQLPEEGLKFMVYLQKENIIDESGMPKERFSAEFPKEGPSILRIQQVVRGDSAAYFCASSPRARWDTEAFFGQGTRLTVV.